These 5 T cell receptor beta chains were all obtained from the same sample, sequenced in a study of cytomegalovirus exposure and HLA in healthy donors. The method was immunoSEQ multiplex PCR; TCRdb's version includes in-frame clones alone and lacks a portion of them. The sample lists 60,000 to 90,000 clones, just under 85% occurring once. The source material was PBMCs. The receptors derive from a man aged 25 to 45 in good health and CMV-seronegative.

This clone has more than one count but fewer than ten. V gene TRBV6-1 combines with J gene TRBJ1-2, with TRBD1 identical over 12 bases. The length of the CDR3 is 15 residues. Germline values: CDR1 MNHNS, CDR2 SASEGT. Trimming took 4 bases from V and 8 from J; bases not matched to a gene: 8. CDR3 sequence reads: CASSAFGTGGFGYTF. The CDR3 bases are TGTGCCAGCAGTGCCTTCGGGACAGGGGGCTTCGGCTACACCTTC.

This clone was seen only a few times. V is TRBV18 and J is TRBJ1-1; tentative D call: TRBD1 (6 bases). Trimming took 3 bases from V and 1 from J, leaving 12 bases between them. CDR1 KGHSH and CDR2 LQKENI come from the germline V gene. This CDR3 spans 15 amino acids. In DNA, the CDR3 is TGTGCCAGCTCACCTACGCTAGGGGGGAACACTGAAGCTTTCTTT. Translation gives CASSPTLGGNTEAFF.

The chain employs TRBV30 and TRBJ2-7; D remains ambiguous. Trimming took 3 bases from V and 5 from J, leaving 8 bases between them. The CDR3 contains 11 residues. Germline assignment: CDR1 GTSNPN and CDR2 SVGIG (reference sequence). CDR3 DNA: TGTGCCTGGAGCTCCGGTAACGAGCAGTACTTC. Translating gives CAWSSGNEQYF. The full variable domain, with the rest looked up from reference TRBV30 and TRBJ2-7, is SQTIHQWPATLVQPVGSPLSLECTVEGTSNPNLYWYRQAAGRGLQLLFYSVGIGQISSEVPQNLSASRPQDRQFILSSKKLLLSDSGFYLCAWSSGNEQYFGPGTRLTVT.

This clone was seen a few times. The rearrangement links TRBV27 to TRBJ2-1; D call uncertain. Looked up from germline, CDR1 is MNHEY and CDR2 is SMNVEV (reference sequence). The CDR3 sequence is 15 residues long. V was cut by 1 base and J by 5 bases, with 12 bases left in between. CDR3 loop: CASSLFPADNNEQFF. CDR3 nucleotides: TGTGCCAGCAGTTTATTCCCCGCCGACAACAATGAGCAGTTCTTC.

This clone was counted once. V usage is TRBV10-3 and J usage is TRBJ2-7; 10 bases line up with TRBD2. V lost 4 bases, J lost 1 base, and 1 base stayed unmatched. CDR3 length equals 14 residues. From germline, CDR1 is ENHRY and CDR2 SYGVKD. This CDR3 is CAISVAGGSYEQYV. Here the CDR3 DNA reads TGTGCCATCAGTGTAGCGGGGGGTTCCTACGAGCAGTACGTC.